The rows below give T cell receptor beta chains drawn from one sample of a study of blood T cell repertoires in COVID-19. TCRdb keeps only in-frame clones here, not all; method: immunoSEQ multiplex PCR. The table has approximately 170,000 clones, around four fifths seen once. The source material was peripheral blood. Receptors originate from a woman in her 70s with COVID-19, enrolled during active disease. The conserved cysteine and the conserved F or W are not part of the CDR3 here. The order of the fields is J gene, V gene, CDR3 protein.

J gene: TRBJ2-1
V gene: TRBV28
CDR3 protein: ASSSLASGRLSSYNEQF

J gene: TRBJ2-3
V gene: TRBV11-2
CDR3 protein: ASTGRSGTDTQY

J gene: TRBJ1-1
V gene: TRBV2
CDR3 protein: ASSPGTGEAF

J gene: TRBJ1-2
V gene: TRBV12-3/TRBV12-4
CDR3 protein: ASSWAGDYGYT

J gene: TRBJ2-7
V gene: TRBV6-2/TRBV6-3
CDR3 protein: ASSSPGRGAGAPQLYEQY

J gene: TRBJ1-1
V gene: TRBV11-2
CDR3 protein: ASSLAGFGEAF

J gene: TRBJ1-1
V gene: TRBV18
CDR3 protein: ASSPPRGTGGVMNTEAF

J gene: TRBJ2-7
V gene: TRBV6-6
CDR3 protein: ASSYELGQVTYEQY

J gene: TRBJ2-5
V gene: TRBV20-1
CDR3 protein: SASGKTQY

J gene: TRBJ2-6
V gene: TRBV28
CDR3 protein: ASSLTGQGTNVLT

J gene: TRBJ2-1
V gene: TRBV7-8
CDR3 protein: ASSLAESGSGQF

J gene: TRBJ1-1
V gene: TRBV19
CDR3 protein: ASSVYRGLEEAF

J gene: TRBJ1-2
V gene: TRBV15
CDR3 protein: ATSRDRQGAIRGYT

J gene: TRBJ2-7
V gene: TRBV24-1
CDR3 protein: ATSSAVQPYEQY

J gene: TRBJ1-1
V gene: TRBV2
CDR3 protein: ASSLRQGRYTEAF

J gene: TRBJ1-5
V gene: TRBV12-2
CDR3 protein: ASRRRQGVVQPQH

J gene: TRBJ2-1
V gene: TRBV2
CDR3 protein: ASRGGGRTVNEQF

J gene: TRBJ2-3
V gene: TRBV9
CDR3 protein: ASSSGLHTDTQY

J gene: TRBJ1-4
V gene: TRBV5-5
CDR3 protein: ASSPSGDYNEKLF

J gene: TRBJ1-4
V gene: TRBV4-1
CDR3 protein: ASSPQGSSLGEKLF

J gene: TRBJ2-2
V gene: TRBV6-5
CDR3 protein: ASRSYTGELF

J gene: TRBJ2-2
V gene: TRBV7-2
CDR3 protein: ASSLGGLLNTGELF

J gene: TRBJ2-5
V gene: TRBV20-1
CDR3 protein: SASLKETQY

J gene: TRBJ2-3
V gene: TRBV2
CDR3 protein: ASSERTPGQY

J gene: TRBJ2-3
V gene: TRBV7-9
CDR3 protein: ASSSGGGTDTQY

J gene: TRBJ2-1
V gene: TRBV7-8
CDR3 protein: ASSLGGLAGVGPYNEQF